This TCR beta chain stems from a study of T cell changes during pregnancy in multiple sclerosis. Sequenced by immunoSEQ multiplex PCR; TCRdb stores in-frame clones only, minus some. The table includes under 130,000 clones, about 90% detected once. V shed 4 bases and J 1 base; nucleotides not matched to a gene: 13. CDR3 length equals 19 residues. CDR1 and CDR2 from the germline V gene are MGHRA and YSYEKL. This TCR derives from a female donor with multiple sclerosis, enrolled in a pregnancy study. Sequences were derived from peripheral blood, sampled after pregnancy. The chain combines TRBV4-1 with TRBJ2-6; 7 bases match TRBD2. CDR3 DNA: TGCGCCAGCAGCCCCCAAGAAGTAGGCGGGGGTTCTGGGGCCAACGTCCTGACTTTC. This codes for CASSPQEVGGGSGANVLTF.